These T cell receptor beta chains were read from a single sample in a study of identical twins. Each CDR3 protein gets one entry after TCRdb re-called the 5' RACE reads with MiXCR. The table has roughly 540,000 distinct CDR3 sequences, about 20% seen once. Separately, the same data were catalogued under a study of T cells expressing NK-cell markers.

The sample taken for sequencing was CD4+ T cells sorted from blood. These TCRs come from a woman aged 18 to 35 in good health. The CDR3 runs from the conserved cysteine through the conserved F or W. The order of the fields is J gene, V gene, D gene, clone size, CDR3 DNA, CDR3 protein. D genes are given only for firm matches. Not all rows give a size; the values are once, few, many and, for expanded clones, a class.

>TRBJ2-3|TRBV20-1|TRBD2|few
TGCAGTGCTAGAGATACTAGCGGGGGCATCAGCTACGATACGCAGTATTTT
CSARDTSGGISYDTQYF
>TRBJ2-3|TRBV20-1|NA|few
TGCAGTGCTCACCCCACTCTAGCATCAGATACGCAGTATTTT
CSAHPTLASDTQYF
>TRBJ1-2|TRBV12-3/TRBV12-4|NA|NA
TGTGCCAGCAGTCATTCAGGGTTAGGCTATGGCTACACCTTC
CASSHSGLGYGYTF
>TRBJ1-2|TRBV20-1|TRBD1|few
TGCAGTGCTAGCGTACAGGGGTATGGCTACACCTTC
CSASVQGYGYTF
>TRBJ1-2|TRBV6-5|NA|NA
TGTGCCAGCAGTTACTGGGGACTCCACTATGGCTACACCTTC
CASSYWGLHYGYTF
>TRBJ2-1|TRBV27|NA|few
TGTGCCAGCAGTTTGATTAGGGGAGACGACTACTACAATGAGCAGTTCTTC
CASSLIRGDDYYNEQFF
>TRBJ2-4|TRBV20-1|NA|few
TGCAGTGCTCGGAGAAACCAAGCCAAAAACATTCAGTACTTC
CSARRNQAKNIQYF
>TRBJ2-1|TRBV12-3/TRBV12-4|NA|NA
TGTGCCAGCAGTTTATACGGAAAAGGGTTCTTC
CASSLYGKGFF
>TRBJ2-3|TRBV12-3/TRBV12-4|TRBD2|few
TGTGCCAGCAGTTTCGGAGCGGGGTTCGGCACAGATACGCAGTATTTT
CASSFGAGFGTDTQYF
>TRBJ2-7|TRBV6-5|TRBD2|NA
TGTGCCAGCAGTTACTCGAGCGGGACTACCCTCTACGAGCAGTACTTC
CASSYSSGTTLYEQYF
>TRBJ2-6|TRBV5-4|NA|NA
TGTGCCAGCAGCTTGGTCAGGGCTGGGGCCAACGTCCTGACTTTC
CASSLVRAGANVLTF
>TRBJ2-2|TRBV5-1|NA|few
TGCGCCAGCAGACCCTCAGGGGACACCGGGGAGCTGTTTTTT
CASRPSGDTGELFF
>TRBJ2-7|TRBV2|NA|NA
TGTGCCAGGGGGACCCTCGGGCGGGAAGAGCAGTACTTC
CARGTLGREEQYF
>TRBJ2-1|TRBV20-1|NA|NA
TGCAGTGCTTCAGGAATGAGCTACAATGAGCAGTTCTTC
CSASGMSYNEQFF
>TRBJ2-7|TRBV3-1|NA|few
TGTGCCAGCAGCTATCGGACTGGCTTCAGGGACGAGCAGTACTTC
CASSYRTGFRDEQYF
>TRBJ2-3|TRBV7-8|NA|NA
TGTGCCAGCAGCCCAGGATCAGCCTGGGCGACAGATACGCAGTATTTT
CASSPGSAWATDTQYF
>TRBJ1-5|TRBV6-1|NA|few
TGTGCCAGCAGTGACCTATGGGACAATCAGCCCCAGCATTTT
CASSDLWDNQPQHF
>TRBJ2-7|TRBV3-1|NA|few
TGTGCCAGCAGCCAAACCTACAGAAACGAGCAGTACTTC
CASSQTYRNEQYF
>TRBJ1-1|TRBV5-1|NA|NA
TGCGCCAGCAGCTTGGGCGCCGGGACGTTATGGACTGAAGCTTTCTTT
CASSLGAGTLWTEAFF
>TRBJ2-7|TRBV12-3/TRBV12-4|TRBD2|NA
TGTGCCAGCAGTCCCCTGACTAGCGGGATCTACGAGCAGTACTTC
CASSPLTSGIYEQYF
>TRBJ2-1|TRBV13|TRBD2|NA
TGTGCCAGCAGCTTACGCGGGGCCCTTAAGCGGGGGCAGTTCTTC
CASSLRGALKRGQFF
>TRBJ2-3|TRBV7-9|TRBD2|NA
TGTGCCAGCAGCTCCGCTAGCGGGGGGGCCCAAGATACGCAGTATTTT
CASSSASGGAQDTQYF
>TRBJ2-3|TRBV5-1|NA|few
TGCGCCAGCAGCTTATCCTTGTCCGGTGGTACGCAGTATTTT
CASSLSLSGGTQYF
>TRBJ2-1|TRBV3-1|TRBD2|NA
TGTGCCAGCAGCACCCGGACGGGGGGTGGCTACAATGAGCAGTTCTTC
CASSTRTGGGYNEQFF
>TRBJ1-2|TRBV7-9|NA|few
TGTGCCAGCAGCAAGGCGGACAGATACTATGGCTACACCTTC
CASSKADRYYGYTF
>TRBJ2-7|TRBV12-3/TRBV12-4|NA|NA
TGTGCCAGCAGTTCTCCTCCTCCCTACGAGCAGTACTTC
CASSSPPPYEQYF
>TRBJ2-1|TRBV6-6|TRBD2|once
TGTGCCAGCCGGGGAGGGCTATACAATGAGCAGTTCTTC
CASRGGLYNEQFF
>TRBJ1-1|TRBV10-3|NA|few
TGTGCCATCAGTGGGGGGCTCCCTGAAGCTTTCTTT
CAISGGLPEAFF
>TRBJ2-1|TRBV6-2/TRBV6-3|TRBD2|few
TGTGCCAGCAAGGGCGGGGGGAGGAACAATGAGCAGTTCTTC
CASKGGGRNNEQFF
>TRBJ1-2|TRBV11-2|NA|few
TGTGCCAGCAGCCCCAGAGGGACGGACCCTATCTATGGCTACACCTTC
CASSPRGTDPIYGYTF
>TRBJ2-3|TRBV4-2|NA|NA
TGTGCCAGCAGCCAGGGTGAGCGGAGCACAGATACGCAGTATTTT
CASSQGERSTDTQYF
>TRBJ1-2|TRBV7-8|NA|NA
TGTGCCAGCAGCCCGAGGACCGGAGCTAACTATGGCTACACCTTC
CASSPRTGANYGYTF
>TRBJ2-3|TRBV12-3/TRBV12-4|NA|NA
TGTGCCAGCACCGGTTTGTCGGGGGGCAGGGATACGCAGTATTTT
CASTGLSGGRDTQYF
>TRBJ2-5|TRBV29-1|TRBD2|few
TGCAGCGTTGAACCGGCGGGGGGGCCTGAGACCCAGTACTTC
CSVEPAGGPETQYF
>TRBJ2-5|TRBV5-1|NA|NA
TGCGCCAGCAGCTCCCGACTTAGCGCCGAGACCCAGTACTTC
CASSSRLSAETQYF
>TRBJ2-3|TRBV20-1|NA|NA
TGCAGTGCTCCCGGGTCCACTTCTAGCACAGATACGCAGTATTTT
CSAPGSTSSTDTQYF
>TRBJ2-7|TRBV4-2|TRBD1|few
TGTGCCAGCAGCCCGGTGACAGGGGAAACCTACGAGCAGTACTTC
CASSPVTGETYEQYF
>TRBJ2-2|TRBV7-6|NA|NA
TGTGCCAGCAGCTTAGAGGGCGGGAAAGTCACCGGGGAGCTGTTTTTT
CASSLEGGKVTGELFF
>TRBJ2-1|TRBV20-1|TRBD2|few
TGCAGTGCTAGAGATCCACTAGCGGGAGCGAGTGAGCAGTTCTTC
CSARDPLAGASEQFF
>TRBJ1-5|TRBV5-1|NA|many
TGCGCCAGCAGCTTGGAGGGCAGGGGTAATCAGCCCCAGCATTTT
CASSLEGRGNQPQHF